The 21 T cell receptor beta chains listed next were all sequenced from one sample in a study of blood T cell repertoires in COVID-19. Generated by immunoSEQ multiplex PCR, the TCRdb table keeps only in-frame clones and is missing some. The table lists about 310,000 clones, roughly 90% of them singletons. The specimen sequenced was peripheral blood. These receptors came from a woman in her thirties with COVID-19, enrolled during active disease.

The CDR3 spells CATSEPGSNQPQHF. The CDR3 nucleotides read TGTGCCACCTCGGAACCGGGTAGCAATCAGCCCCAGCATTTT. V usage is TRBV6-6 and J usage is TRBJ1-5; D gene unclear. Trimming left V 10 bases short and J 0 bases short, with 13 bases between. Germline assignment: CDR1 MNHNY and CDR2 SVGAGI (reference sequence). This CDR3 is built from 14 residues.

V usage is TRBV7-7 and J usage is TRBJ2-5; 8 positions agree with TRBD1. The CDR3 is made up of 15 amino acids. Trimming took 1 base from V and 5 from J; bases not matched to a gene: 6. Germline-derived CDR1 and CDR2 are SSHAT and FNYEAQ (reference sequence). In DNA form, the CDR3 reads TGTGCCAGCAGCTTAGTGGGACAGGAGGGGGAGACCCAGTACTTC. This gives the protein CASSLVGQEGETQYF.

The rearrangement uses TRBV12-5 and TRBJ1-2; no clear D gene. Per the germline V gene, CDR1 is LGHNT and CDR2 is FRNRAP. This CDR3 is 12 amino acids long. V lost 7 bases to trimming and J lost 4 bases, with 10 bases between them. CDR3 in DNA: TGTGCTAGTGCCTCAGAGGGCTATGGCTACACCTTC. Residues: CASASEGYGYTF.

The chain combines TRBV7-8 with TRBJ1-5; D remains ambiguous. The CDR3 is 11 amino acids. The germline V gene has CDR1 SGHVS and CDR2 FQNEAQ. Trimming removed 8 bases at V and 6 bases at J, with 8 bases between. This CDR3 is CASGRAQPQHF. For the CDR3, the DNA is TGTGCCAGCGGTAGAGCTCAGCCCCAGCATTTT.

J is TRBJ1-1 and V is TRBV5-4; TRBD1 aligns across 8 bases. The CDR3 runs 14 residues. With V trimmed by 1 base and J by 9 bases, 8 bases remained unmatched. Per the germline V gene, CDR1 is SGHNT and CDR2 is YYREEE (reference sequence). For the CDR3, the DNA is TGTGCCAGCAGCTTGCCCCCCTGGACAGGGCAAGCTTTCTTT. This translates into CASSLPPWTGQAFF.

The chain joins TRBV10-3 to TRBJ1-1; 8 bases fit TRBD1. The CDR3 contains 17 residues. The germline CDR1 and CDR2 sequences are ENHRY and SYGVKD. V shed 6 bases, J shed 0 bases, and the junction held 12 bases outside the gene matches. The CDR3 DNA is TGTGCCATCAGACTATCCCTAGAGACAGGGGTGAACACTGAAGCTTTCTTT. Translating gives CAIRLSLETGVNTEAFF.

The chain carries TRBV2 and TRBJ1-2, with 7 nucleotides matching TRBD1. The germline V gene encodes CDR1 SNHLY and CDR2 FYNNEI. V dropped 8 bases and J dropped 1; count of bases not matched to a gene: 7. The length of the CDR3 is 14 residues. CDR3 sequence: CASEGQIFNYGYTF. The CDR3 region has the DNA TGTGCCAGCGAGGGACAGATTTTTAACTATGGCTACACCTTC.

The J gene is TRBJ2-1, the V gene TRBV4-1; the match to TRBD2 covers 7 bases. After removal of 10 bases from V and 1 base from J, the junction contained 7 bases not matched to a gene. Germline lookup yields CDR1 MGHRA and CDR2 YSYEKL. The CDR3 has 14 residues. The CDR3 reads CATGSGGSYNEQFF. The DNA for the CDR3 is TGCGCCACAGGATCGGGGGGTTCCTACAATGAGCAGTTCTTC.

The chain recombines TRBV19 with TRBJ2-1, with D possibly matching TRBD2 (5 bases). Looked up from germline, CDR1 is LNHDA and CDR2 is SQIVND (reference sequence). The CDR3 contains 15 residues. The V end was cut by 7 bases, the J end by 0 bases, with 13 bases between. DNA for the CDR3: TGTGCCAGTACCCCCAGGAGCGGCTCCTACAATGAGCAGTTCTTC. This translates into CASTPRSGSYNEQFF.

CDR3: CASSANGEQFF. CDR3 nucleotide sequence: TGCGCCAGCAGTGCCAACGGTGAGCAGTTCTTC. The chain joins TRBV10-2 to TRBJ2-1; D not certain. Germline V CDR1 and CDR2: WSHSY, SAAADI. The CDR3 contains 11 residues. V was clipped by 4 bases and J by 9 bases, with 7 bases between them.

Only one count was recorded for this clone. V gene TRBV7-9 combines with J gene TRBJ1-6; D perhaps matches TRBD1 (5 bases). This CDR3 has 18 residues. Germline CDR1 and CDR2: SEHNR and FQNEAQ (reference sequence). The ends were cut back, 1 base at V and 0 bases at J, with 13 bases in the middle. The CDR3 loop reads CASSLELTETSYNSPLHF. The CDR3 DNA is TGTGCCAGCAGCTTAGAGCTGACAGAAACCTCCTATAATTCACCCCTCCACTTT.

The chain combines TRBV28 with TRBJ1-6; weak D call: TRBD1 (6 bases). The CDR3 is 17 residues long. Germline CDR1 is MDHEN and CDR2 is SYDVKM. V shed 1 base and J shed 6 bases, with 16 bases lying between them. The CDR3 DNA follows: TGTGCCAGCAGTTTATCGGTGGGGGCAGGGACTAATTCACCCCTCCACTTT. Translated: CASSLSVGAGTNSPLHF.

V gene TRBV19 combines with J gene TRBJ1-2; 7 bases align to TRBD1. V lost 2 bases, J lost 6 bases, and 12 bases stayed unmatched. Germline-derived CDR1 and CDR2 are LNHDA and SQIVND (reference sequence). The CDR3 sequence is 16 residues long. The CDR3 protein is CASSISRGPPPDGYTF. The CDR3 DNA is TGTGCCAGTAGTATAAGTAGGGGGCCGCCCCCGGATGGCTACACCTTC.

The chain uses TRBV10-2 and TRBJ2-1; D call uncertain. Germline lookup yields CDR1 WSHSY and CDR2 SAAADI. This CDR3 spans 12 amino acids. Trimming left V 4 bases short and J 5 bases short, with 6 bases between. In DNA, the CDR3 is TGCGCCAGCAGTGTACAGCACAATGAGCAGTTCTTC. Residues: CASSVQHNEQFF.

CDR3 nucleotide sequence: TGTGCCAGCAGTGAACAGGGCGGCAATCAGCCCCAGCATTTT. Translation: CASSEQGGNQPQHF. The chain has TRBV6-4 and TRBJ1-5; a weak D match, TRBD1 (6 bases). V lost 3 bases, J lost 2 bases, and 8 bases lay in between. The CDR3 sequence is 14 residues long. Germline-derived CDR1 and CDR2 are MRHNA and SNTAGT.

This rearrangement joins TRBV7-2 to TRBJ2-7, with 8 bases that match TRBD1. Germline V lookup: CDR1 SGHTA, CDR2 FQGNSA. The CDR3 totals 14 residues. V lost 1 base and J lost 2; bases outside the gene matches: 1. CDR3 residues: CASSLGGQAYEQYF. CDR3 in DNA: TGTGCCAGCAGCTTAGGGGGACAGGCCTACGAGCAGTACTTC.

The V gene is TRBV1, the J gene TRBJ1-1; the D call in the table, TRBD1, was not verified against the DNA. TRBV1 is a listed pseudogene. The CDR3 extends over 15 amino acids. The CDR3 DNA is TGCACCAGCAAAAAGGGTAGGGGTACGTACACTGAAGCTTTCTTT. Its protein product is CTSKKGRGTYTEAFF.

The genes are TRBV15 and TRBJ2-1; D might be TRBD2 (5 bases). CDR1 is LNHNV, CDR2 YYDKDF, per germline (reference sequence). V lost 3 bases and J lost 6, with 9 bases in between. The CDR3 has 13 amino acids. As DNA, the CDR3 is TGTGCCACCAGCAGGGCCGAGGGCAATGAGCAGTTCTTC. Translating gives CATSRAEGNEQFF.

The chain employs TRBV29-1 and TRBJ2-1, with TRBD2 matching 7 bases. CDR1 SQVTM and CDR2 ANQGSEA come from the germline V gene. J was trimmed by 6 bases and V by 4 bases; bases with no gene match: 6. CDR3 length equals 13 residues. CDR3 sequence reads: CSVGGRTRNEQFF. The CDR3 DNA follows: TGCAGCGTTGGCGGGAGAACACGCAATGAGCAGTTCTTC.

The rearrangement uses TRBV2 and TRBJ2-7; TRBD2 matches at 7 bases. This CDR3 has 13 residues. Unmatched junction bases numbered 8, after V lost 9 bases and J lost 3 bases. Germline-derived CDR1 and CDR2 are SNHLY and FYNNEI. The DNA for the CDR3 is TGTGCCAGTTCCTGGGGGGGGAACTACGAGCAGTACTTC. Encoded protein: CASSWGGNYEQYF.

DNA of the CDR3: TGTGCCAGCAGTGAAGGGGGGGGGCTCACTGAAGCTTTCTTT. Its protein product is CASSEGGGLTEAFF. This chain links TRBV6-1 with TRBJ1-1, with D possibly TRBD1 on 6 matching bases. The CDR3 is 14 amino acids. The germline V gene encodes CDR1 MNHNS and CDR2 SASEGT. The V gene lost 1 base and the J gene lost 4 bases, with 10 bases spanning the gap.